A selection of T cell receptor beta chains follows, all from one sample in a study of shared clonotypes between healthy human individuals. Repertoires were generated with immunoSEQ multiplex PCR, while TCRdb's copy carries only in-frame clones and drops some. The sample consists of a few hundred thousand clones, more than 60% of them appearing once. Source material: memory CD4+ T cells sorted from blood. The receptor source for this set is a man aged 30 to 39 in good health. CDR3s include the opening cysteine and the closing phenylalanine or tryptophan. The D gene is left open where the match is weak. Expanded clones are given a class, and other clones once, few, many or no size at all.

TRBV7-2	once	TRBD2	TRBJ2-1	CASSLWAGRGEQFF	TGTGCCAGCAGCTTATGGGCAGGGAGGGGTGAGCAGTTCTTC
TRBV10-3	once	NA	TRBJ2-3	CAITQADTQYF	TGTGCCATCACCCAGGCGGATACGCAGTATTTT
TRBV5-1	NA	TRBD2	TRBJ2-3	CASSLGLAGATDTQYF	TGCGCCAGCAGCTTGGGACTAGCGGGAGCGACAGATACGCAGTATTTT
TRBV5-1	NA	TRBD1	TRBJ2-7	CASSPGAGGRVEQYF	TGCGCCAGCAGCCCAGGGGCAGGGGGAAGGGTCGAGCAGTACTTC
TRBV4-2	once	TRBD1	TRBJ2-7	CASSQVTPGQGDEQYF	TGTGCCAGCAGCCAAGTTACCCCGGGACAGGGCGACGAGCAGTACTTC
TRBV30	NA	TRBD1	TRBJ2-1	CAFTRTGTYNEQFF	TGTGCCTTCACCCGGACAGGGACGTACAATGAGCAGTTCTTC
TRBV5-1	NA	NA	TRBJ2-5	CASSLGGGDGETQYF	TGCGCCAGCAGCTTGGGGGGAGGAGACGGGGAGACCCAGTACTTC
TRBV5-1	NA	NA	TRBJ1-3	CASSSTGRSGNTIYF	TGCGCCAGCAGCTCCACCGGCCGCTCTGGAAACACCATATATTTT
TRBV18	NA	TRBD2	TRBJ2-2	CASSPHGPGLAYTGELFF	TGTGCCAGCTCACCACATGGCCCGGGACTAGCCTACACCGGGGAGCTGTTTTTT
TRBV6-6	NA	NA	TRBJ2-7	CASSRDYEQYF	TGTGCCAGCAGTCGGGACTACGAGCAGTACTTC
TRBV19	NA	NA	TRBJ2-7	CASSPRAAISSYEQYF	TGTGCCAGTAGTCCCAGGGCAGCAATTAGCTCCTACGAGCAGTACTTC
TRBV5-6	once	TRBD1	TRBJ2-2	CASSLGQGNTGELFF	TGTGCCAGCAGCTTAGGACAGGGGAACACCGGGGAGCTGTTTTTT
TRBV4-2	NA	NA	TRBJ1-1	CASSQDLAAGRMNTEAFF	TGTGCCAGCAGCCAAGATCTGGCGGCAGGGAGAATGAACACTGAAGCTTTCTTT
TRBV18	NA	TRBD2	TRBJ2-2	CASSPQPGTSVAGELFF	TGTGCCAGCTCACCCCAACCCGGGACTAGCGTCGCCGGGGAGCTGTTTTTT
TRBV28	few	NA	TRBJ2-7	CASTIRPRYEQYF	TGTGCCAGCACTATACGCCCCCGCTACGAGCAGTACTTC
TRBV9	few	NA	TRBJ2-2	CASSVVEAGELFF	TGTGCCAGCAGCGTAGTAGAGGCCGGGGAGCTGTTTTTT
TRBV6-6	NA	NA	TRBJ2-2	CASLRDSLNTGELFF	TGTGCCAGCCTCCGGGACTCTCTAAACACCGGGGAGCTGTTTTTT
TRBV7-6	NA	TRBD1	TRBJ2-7	CASSLAGGTYEQYF	TGTGCCAGCAGCTTAGCAGGGGGCACCTACGAGCAGTACTTC
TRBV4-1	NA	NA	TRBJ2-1	CASSQDRQGRHQFF	TGCGCCAGCAGCCAAGATCGGCAGGGCCGCCATCAGTTCTTC
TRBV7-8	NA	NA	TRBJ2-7	CASSSGRVREQYF	TGTGCCAGCAGCTCCGGTAGGGTTCGCGAGCAGTACTTC
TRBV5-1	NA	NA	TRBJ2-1	CASSLGSADFGYNEQFF	TGCGCCAGCAGCTTGGGCTCAGCGGACTTTGGTTACAATGAGCAGTTCTTC
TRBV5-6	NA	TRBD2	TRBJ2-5	CASSSLANKETQYF	TGTGCCAGCAGCTCACTAGCGAACAAAGAGACCCAGTACTTC
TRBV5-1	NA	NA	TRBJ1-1	CASSLDFTGPEAFF	TGCGCCAGCAGCTTGGATTTTACTGGGCCTGAAGCTTTCTTT
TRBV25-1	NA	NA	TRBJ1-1	CASSDLSTEAFF	TGTGCCAGCAGTGACCTTTCGACTGAAGCTTTCTTT
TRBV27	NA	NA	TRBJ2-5	CASRELGETQYF	TGTGCCAGCCGGGAGCTGGGTGAGACCCAGTACTTC
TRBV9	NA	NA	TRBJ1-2	CASSPRGRAYLHTYYGYTF	TGTGCCAGCAGCCCCCGGGGCAGGGCTTACCTACATACTTACTATGGCTACACCTTC
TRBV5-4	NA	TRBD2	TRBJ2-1	CASSSRTSLGNEQFF	TGTGCCAGCAGCTCCCGGACTAGCCTTGGGAATGAGCAGTTCTTC
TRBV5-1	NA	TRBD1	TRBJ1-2	CASSLAGTGGGYTF	TGCGCCAGCAGCTTGGCGGGGACAGGGGGAGGCTACACCTTC
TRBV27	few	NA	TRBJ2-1	CASSSYGGFDEQFF	TGTGCCAGCAGTTCTTATGGGGGTTTCGATGAGCAGTTCTTC
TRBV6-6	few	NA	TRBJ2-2	CASREQGYTGELFF	TGTGCCAGCAGAGAACAGGGATACACCGGGGAGCTGTTTTTT
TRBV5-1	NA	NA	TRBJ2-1	CASSIWTRNNEQFF	TGCGCCAGCAGCATCTGGACAAGGAACAATGAGCAGTTCTTC
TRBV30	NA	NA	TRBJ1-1	CAWSAQLNTEAFF	TGTGCCTGGAGTGCTCAATTGAACACTGAAGCTTTCTTT
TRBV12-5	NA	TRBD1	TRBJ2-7	CASGYTIPGQGDNEQYF	TGTGCTAGTGGTTACACAATCCCGGGACAGGGGGACAACGAGCAGTACTTC
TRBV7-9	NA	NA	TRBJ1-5	CASSFADQPQHF	TGTGCCAGCAGCTTTGCTGATCAGCCCCAGCATTTT
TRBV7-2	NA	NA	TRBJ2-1	CASSPPTGSNEQFF	TGTGCCAGCAGCCCCCCCACAGGGAGCAATGAGCAGTTCTTC
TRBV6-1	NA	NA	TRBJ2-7	CASSANPGRNYEQYF	TGTGCCAGCAGTGCAAACCCAGGGCGGAATTACGAGCAGTACTTC
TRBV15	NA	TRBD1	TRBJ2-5	CATSSPPDRDEETQYF	TGTGCCACCAGCAGTCCCCCGGACAGGGATGAAGAGACCCAGTACTTC
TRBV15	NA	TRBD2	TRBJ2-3	CATSSGTSGSTDTQYF	TGTGCCACCAGCTCAGGGACTAGCGGAAGCACAGATACGCAGTATTTT
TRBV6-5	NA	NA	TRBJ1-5	CASSYSAGSNQPQHF	TGTGCCAGCAGTTACTCGGCCGGTAGCAATCAGCCCCAGCATTTT
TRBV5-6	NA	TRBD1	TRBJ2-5	CASSTWTGLGETQYF	TGTGCCAGCAGCACATGGACAGGTTTGGGGGAGACCCAGTACTTC
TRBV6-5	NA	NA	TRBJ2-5	CASSYGFAGRETQYF	TGTGCCAGCAGTTACGGGTTCGCGGGTCGGGAGACCCAGTACTTC
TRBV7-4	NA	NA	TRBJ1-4	CASSPIAVGGRDEKLFF	TGTGCCAGCAGCCCCATCGCCGTCGGGGGGAGGGATGAAAAACTGTTTTTT